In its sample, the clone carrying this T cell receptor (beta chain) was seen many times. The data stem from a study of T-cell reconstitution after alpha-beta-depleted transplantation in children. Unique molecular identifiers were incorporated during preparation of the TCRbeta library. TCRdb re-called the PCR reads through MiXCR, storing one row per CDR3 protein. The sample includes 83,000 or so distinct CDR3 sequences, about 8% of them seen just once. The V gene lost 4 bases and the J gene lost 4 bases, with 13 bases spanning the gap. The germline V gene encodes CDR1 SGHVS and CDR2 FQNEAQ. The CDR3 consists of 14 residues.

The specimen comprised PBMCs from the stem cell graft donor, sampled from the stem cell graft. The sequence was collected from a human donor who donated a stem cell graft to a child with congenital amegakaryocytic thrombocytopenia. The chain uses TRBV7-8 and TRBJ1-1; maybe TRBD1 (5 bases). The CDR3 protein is CASSWGLASTEAFF. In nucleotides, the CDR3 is TGTGCCAGCAGCTGGGGCTTGGCGAGCACTGAAGCTTTCTTT.